The present T cell receptor (beta chain) was sequenced within a study of blood T cell repertoires in COVID-19. Across the whole study: Acute-phase and convalescent COVID-19 samples originated in the United States, Italy and Spain.

The CDR3 extends over 14 amino acids. V was clipped by 7 bases and J by 0 bases; unmatched bases: 7. CDR1 SQVTM and CDR2 ANQGSEA come from the germline V gene. Generated by immunoSEQ multiplex PCR, the TCRdb table keeps only in-frame clones and is missing some. The sample has around 130,000 clones, roughly four fifths seen once; the top ten hold 10% to 12%. The chain couples TRBV29-1 to TRBJ1-2; 8 bases line up with TRBD1. The sequence was collected from a human donor in a cohort sampled during active COVID-19. Sequencing input: peripheral blood. The CDR3 nucleotides read TGCAGCGCTGGGACAGGACTAACTAACTATGGCTACACCTTC. Its protein product is CSAGTGLTNYGYTF. Together with reference TRBV29-1 and TRBJ1-2, the CDR3 gives the full variable domain: SAVISQKPSRDICQRGTSLTIQCQVDSQVTMMFWYRQQPGQSLTLIATANQGSEATYESGFVIDKFPISRPNLTFSTLTVSNMSPEDSSIYLCSAGTGLTNYGYTFGSGTRLTVV.